The entry below gives a single TCR beta chain sequence along with its context. This sample is drawn from a study of blood T cell repertoires in COVID-19. Study-wide background: In each case, the material was cDNA or gDNA derived from T cells, B-cell-depleted T cells, or PBMCs.

As handled by the study authors: Researchers report that nucleated cell counts were estimated from reference gene primer amplification. Here immunoSEQ multiplex PCR was the method, and the copy in TCRdb shows in-frame clones only, minus some. The V and J calls and clone size were taken over from that table, and D and trimming were inferred from the DNA. The sample lists approximately 150,000 clones, 70% to 90% occurring once. Germline V gene sequence: CDR1 PRHDT, CDR2 FYEKMQ (reference sequence). After removal of 7 bases from V and 2 bases from J, the junction contained 8 bases not matched to a gene. This CDR3 has 15 residues.

The J gene is TRBJ2-7, the V gene TRBV13; TRBD1 matches 10 bases. This TCR was recovered from a middle-aged man with acute or convalescent COVID-19. Material for sequencing was peripheral blood. CDR3 sequence reads: CASTADRGRAYEQYF. The CDR3 region has the DNA TGTGCCAGCACCGCAGACAGGGGGCGCGCCTACGAGCAGTACTTC.